Presented here are 3 T cell receptor beta chains from one specimen sequenced in a study of human T cells and chemical hapten exposure. Time point here: patch test 3, about 24 weeks after DPC sensitization. Indicated treatment: therapeutic diphenylcyclopropenone sensitization with weekly scalp DPC. TCRdb reprocessed the RACE reads via MiXCR and lists one record per CDR3 protein. The table shows tens of thousands of distinct CDR3 sequences, with around 13% occurring only once. The specimen was whole blood, collected in connection with sensitization to the hapten diphenylcyclopropenone (DPC). The source is a woman between 45 and 65 years old with alopecia areata. Some clones in this sample may be carry-over from other donors' samples.

The rearrangement links TRBV9 to TRBJ1-1; D is unresolved. The CDR3 spans 12 residues. V lost 2 bases and J lost 11, with 13 bases in between. Looked up from germline, CDR1 is SGDLS and CDR2 is YYNGEE. CDR3 region: CASSVGVGVAFF. CDR3 nucleotides: TGTGCCAGCAGCGTTGGAGTGGGCGTCGCTTTCTTT.

This clonotype was seen at least ten times. V usage is TRBV6-1 and J usage is TRBJ1-6; no clear D. The CDR3 is made up of 12 amino acids. Between the trimmed V and J ends, which lost 4 bases and 10 bases, there was a span of 8 bases. Germline V CDR1 and CDR2: MNHNS, SASEGT. Here the CDR3 reads CASSGPISPLHF. The CDR3 nucleotides are TGTGCCAGCAGTGGACCTATATCACCCCTCCACTTT.

This rearrangement joins TRBV12-5 to TRBJ2-1; D is unclear. V lost 0 bases, J lost 9 bases, and 3 bases lay in between. This CDR3 region has 11 residues. Looked up from germline, CDR1 is LGHNT and CDR2 is FRNRAP. The CDR3 DNA reads TGTGCTAGTGGTTTGGTTTCTGAGCAGTTCTTC. Its protein is CASGLVSEQFF.